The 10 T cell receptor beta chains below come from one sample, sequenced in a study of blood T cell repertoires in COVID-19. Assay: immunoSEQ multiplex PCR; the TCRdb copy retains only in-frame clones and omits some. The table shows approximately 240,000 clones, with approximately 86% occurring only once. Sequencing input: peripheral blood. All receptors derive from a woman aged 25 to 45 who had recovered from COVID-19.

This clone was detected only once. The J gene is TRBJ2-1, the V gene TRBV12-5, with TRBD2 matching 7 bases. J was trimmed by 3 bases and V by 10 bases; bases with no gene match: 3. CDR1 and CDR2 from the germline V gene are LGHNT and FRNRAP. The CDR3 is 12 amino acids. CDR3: CATGGGYNEQFF. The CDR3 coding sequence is TGTGCTACCGGCGGGGGCTACAATGAGCAGTTCTTC.

CDR3: CAISRGANEKLFF. For the CDR3, the DNA is TGTGCCATCAGCAGGGGGGCTAATGAAAAACTGTTTTTT. V gene TRBV10-3 combines with J gene TRBJ1-4, with 7 bases identical to TRBD1. Germline assignment: CDR1 ENHRY and CDR2 SYGVKD. The V and J ends lost 6 bases and 3 bases, in that order; junction bases with no gene match: 1. The CDR3 is 13 residues long.

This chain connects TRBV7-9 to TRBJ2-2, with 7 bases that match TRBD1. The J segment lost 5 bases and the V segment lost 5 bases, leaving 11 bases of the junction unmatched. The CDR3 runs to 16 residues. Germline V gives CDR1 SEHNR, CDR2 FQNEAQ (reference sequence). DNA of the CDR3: TGTGCCAGCAGCCGTACAGGGGATCGTGGAACCGGGGAGCTGTTTTTT. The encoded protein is CASSRTGDRGTGELFF.

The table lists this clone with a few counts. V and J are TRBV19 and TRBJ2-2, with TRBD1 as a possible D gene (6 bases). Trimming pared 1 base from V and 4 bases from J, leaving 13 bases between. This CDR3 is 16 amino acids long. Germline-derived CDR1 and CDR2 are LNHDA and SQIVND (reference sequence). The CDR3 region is CASSIVRGTGTGELFF. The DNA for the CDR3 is TGTGCCAGTAGTATAGTGAGGGGGACGGGCACCGGGGAGCTGTTTTTT.

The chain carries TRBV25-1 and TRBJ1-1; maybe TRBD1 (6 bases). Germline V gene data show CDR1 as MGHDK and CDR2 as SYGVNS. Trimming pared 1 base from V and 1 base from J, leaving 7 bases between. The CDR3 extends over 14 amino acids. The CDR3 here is CASSEWGQNTEAFF. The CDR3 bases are TGTGCCAGCAGTGAATGGGGACAGAACACTGAAGCTTTCTTT. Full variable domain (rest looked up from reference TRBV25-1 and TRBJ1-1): EADIYQTPRYLVIGTGKKITLECSQTMGHDKMYWYQQDPGMELHLIHYSYGVNSTEKGDLSSESTVSRIRTEHFPLTLESARPSHTSQYLCASSEWGQNTEAFFGQGTRLTVV.

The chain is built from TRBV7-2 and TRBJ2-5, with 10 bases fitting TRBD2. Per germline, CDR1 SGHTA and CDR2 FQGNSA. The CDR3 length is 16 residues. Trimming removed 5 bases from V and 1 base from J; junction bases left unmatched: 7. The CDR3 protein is CASSKSSGGRQETQYF. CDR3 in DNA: TGTGCCAGCAGCAAGTCTAGCGGGGGCCGCCAAGAGACCCAGTACTTC. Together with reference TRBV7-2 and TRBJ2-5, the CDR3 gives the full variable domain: GAGVSQSPSNKVTEKGKDVELRCDPISGHTALYWYRQSLGQGLEFLIYFQGNSAPDKSGLPSDRFSAERTGGSVSTLTIQRTQQEDSAVYLCASSKSSGGRQETQYFGPGTRLLVL.

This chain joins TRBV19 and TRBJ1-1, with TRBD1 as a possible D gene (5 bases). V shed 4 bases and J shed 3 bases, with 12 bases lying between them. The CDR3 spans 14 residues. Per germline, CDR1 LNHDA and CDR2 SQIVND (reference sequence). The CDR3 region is CASSTETGYTEAFF. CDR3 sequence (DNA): TGTGCCAGTAGTACCGAAACAGGATACACTGAAGCTTTCTTT.

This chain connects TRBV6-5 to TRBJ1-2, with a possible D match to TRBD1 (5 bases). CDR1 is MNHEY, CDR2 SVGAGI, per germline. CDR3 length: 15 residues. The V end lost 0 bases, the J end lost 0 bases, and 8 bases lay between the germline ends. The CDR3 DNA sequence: TGTGCCAGCAGTTACTCCCCAGGGACTAACTATGGCTACACCTTC. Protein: CASSYSPGTNYGYTF.

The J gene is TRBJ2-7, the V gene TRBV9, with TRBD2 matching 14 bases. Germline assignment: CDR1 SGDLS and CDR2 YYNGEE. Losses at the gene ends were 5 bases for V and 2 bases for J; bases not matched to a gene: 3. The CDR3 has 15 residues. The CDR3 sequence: CASSSTSGGAYEQYF. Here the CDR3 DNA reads TGTGCCAGCAGTTCGACTAGCGGGGGGGCCTACGAGCAGTACTTC.

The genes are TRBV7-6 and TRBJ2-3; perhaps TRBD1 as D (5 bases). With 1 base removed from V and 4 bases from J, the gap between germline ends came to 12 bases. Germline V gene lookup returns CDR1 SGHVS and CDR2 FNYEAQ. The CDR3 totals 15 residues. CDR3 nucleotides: TGTGCCAGCAGCTTAGTAATAGGGGTTTCAGATACGCAGTATTTT. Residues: CASSLVIGVSDTQYF.